This is a list of T cell receptor beta chains from one sample in a study of post-analysis software for immune sequencing data. TCRdb independently ran MiXCR on the PCR reads; one entry per CDR3 protein. The data contain hundreds of thousands of distinct CDR3 sequences, roughly three fifths of them singletons. What was sequenced was blood. Receptor source: a girl aged 2 to 10 with multiple sclerosis. Both conserved end residues are part of each CDR3. A D gene is named only where the DNA matches it firmly. Clone size is shown for a subset of rows, as once, few, many or a class of expanded clone.

. . TRBJ1-2 TRBV6-1 TGTGCCAGCATTCCCCGCGCCGGGACGGCTACTAACTATGACTACACCTTC CASIPRAGTATNYDYTF
. TRBD1 TRBJ2-3 TRBV14 TGTGCCAGCAGCCAAGACGGACAGGGTTTAGATACGCAGTATTTT CASSQDGQGLDTQYF
few . TRBJ2-1 TRBV7-2 TGTGCCAGCAGTACCGGTTTCAATGAGCAGTTCTTC CASSTGFNEQFF
. . TRBJ2-3 TRBV10-2 TGCGCCACCGTTGATCTAGATACGCAGTATTTT CATVDLDTQYF
. . TRBJ2-7 TRBV29-1 TGCAGCGTTGCGACCCAAACCCACGAGCAGTACTTC CSVATQTHEQYF
. TRBD1 TRBJ1-5 TRBV14 TGTGCCAGCAGCCAAGAACGCTTTCAGGGGGGCCATAGCAATCAGCCCCAGCATTTT CASSQERFQGGHSNQPQHF
few TRBD1 TRBJ2-5 TRBV5-1 TGCGCCAGCAGCTTGGCGACAGGGCCCAGGACCCAGTACTTC CASSLATGPRTQYF
few . TRBJ2-5 TRBV12-3/TRBV12-4 TGTGCCAGCAGTTTCGTCTTGGGGACGTACCAAGAGACCCAGTACTTC CASSFVLGTYQETQYF
. TRBD1 TRBJ1-2 TRBV29-1 TGCAGCGTTGATGCACAGGGGGCTAAGGGCTACACCTTC CSVDAQGAKGYTF
. . TRBJ2-1 TRBV7-8 TGTGCCAGCAGCCCGTTCGACAATGAGCAGTTCTTC CASSPFDNEQFF
. . TRBJ2-1 TRBV7-3 TGTGCCAGCAGCTCCCTTGGGGGGAATGAGCAGTTCTTC CASSSLGGNEQFF
. . TRBJ2-1 TRBV12-3/TRBV12-4 TGTGCCAGCAGTCAACCCCCGGGACCAGCACGTCAGAATGAGCAGTTCTTC CASSQPPGPARQNEQFF
few TRBD2 TRBJ2-1 TRBV11-2 TGTGCCAGCAGCTCTAGCCGGACTAGCTCCTACAATGAGCAGTTCTTC CASSSSRTSSYNEQFF
few . TRBJ1-1 TRBV20-1 TGCAGTGCTAGAGATCCGGGCGGGAACACTGAAGCTTTCTTT CSARDPGGNTEAFF
. TRBD2 TRBJ2-7 TRBV7-9 TGTGCCAGCAGCTCGACGGGGACTAGCGGGATCAAGCAGTACTTC CASSSTGTSGIKQYF
. . TRBJ2-5 TRBV10-3 TGTGCCAGTCAGGTAGCAGGGGACGAGACCCAGTACTTC CASQVAGDETQYF
. TRBD1 TRBJ1-2 TRBV18 TGTGCCAGCTCCCTTTCCACCGGGACAGGGAACTATGGCTACACCTTC CASSLSTGTGNYGYTF
. . TRBJ2-1 TRBV7-8 TGTGCCAGCAGCTTAGTGAGGGCTGGGGTCAACAATGAGCAGTTCTTC CASSLVRAGVNNEQFF
. . TRBJ2-1 TRBV25-1 TGTGCCAGCAGTGACGCCCCAACGTACATTCGCGATGAGCAGTTCTTC CASSDAPTYIRDEQFF
few . TRBJ2-5 TRBV29-1 TGCAGCGCCGTACACCGACTCGAAGAGACCCAGTACTTC CSAVHRLEETQYF
. TRBD1 TRBJ2-5 TRBV5-1 TGCGCCAGCAGCACGGACAGGGGAGAGACCCAGTACTTC CASSTDRGETQYF
. TRBD2 TRBJ2-3 TRBV12-3/TRBV12-4 TGTGCCAGCACGGCGACCGACAGCGGGATTACAGATACGCAGTATTTT CASTATDSGITDTQYF
. TRBD1 TRBJ2-5 TRBV2 TGTGCCAGCAGTTGGGGGCGACAGGGGGCGCGGGAGACCCAGTACTTC CASSWGRQGARETQYF
. TRBD2 TRBJ2-5 TRBV5-1 TGCGCCAGCAGAAATTTAGCGGGGGCCCAAGAGACCCAGTACTTC CASRNLAGAQETQYF
. . TRBJ1-6 TRBV12-3/TRBV12-4 TGTGCCAGCAGTTTCGGCGGGAACTACTCACCCCTCCACTTT CASSFGGNYSPLHF
. TRBD2 TRBJ2-1 TRBV4-3 TGCGCCAGCAGCCAAGCTCTCGCTAGCGGGGGTTACAATGAGCAGTTCTTC CASSQALASGGYNEQFF
once TRBD1 TRBJ2-7 TRBV20-1 TGCAGTGCTAGACGCTACGACAGGGACTACGAGCAGTACTTC CSARRYDRDYEQYF
few TRBD2 TRBJ2-1 TRBV6-5 TGTGCCAGCAGACAAGGGACTAGCGGTTACAATGAGCAGTTCTTC CASRQGTSGYNEQFF
. . TRBJ2-5 TRBV20-1 TGCAGTGCTAGAGACCGGGGGTATCAAGAGACCCAGTACTTC CSARDRGYQETQYF
. . TRBJ1-5 TRBV7-2 TGTGCCAGCAGCTTACAGGGAGGGAAGCAGCCCCAGCATTTT CASSLQGGKQPQHF
. TRBD2 TRBJ2-7 TRBV3-1 TGCGCCAGCAGCCAACCAACCGGACTAGCGGGAGACAGCGAGCAGTACTTC CASSQPTGLAGDSEQYF
. TRBD2 TRBJ2-1 TRBV27 TGTGCCAGCAGTTCGGGACTAGCGGGAGTCAGTGAGCAGTTCTTC CASSSGLAGVSEQFF
. TRBD2 TRBJ2-3 TRBV11-2 TGTGCCAGCAGCTTAGGGGAGCGGGAGTTAGGCACAGATACGCAGTATTTT CASSLGERELGTDTQYF
. . TRBJ2-1 TRBV3-1 TGTGCCAGCAGCCAAGCCTTGGGTAGCGGAGTCTACAATGGGCAGTTCTTC CASSQALGSGVYNGQFF
. TRBD1 TRBJ1-6 TRBV12-3/TRBV12-4 TGTGCCAGCAGCCCGGACAGGGTGTTGAATTCACCCCTCCACTTT CASSPDRVLNSPLHF
. . TRBJ2-1 TRBV18 TGTGCCAGCTCCGGGCTGAGCTCCTACAATGAGCAGTTCTTC CASSGLSSYNEQFF
. . TRBJ2-3 TRBV28 TGTGCCAACAGCCCGATGAACACAGATACGCAGTATTTT CANSPMNTDTQYF
. TRBD2 TRBJ2-3 TRBV29-1 TGCAGCGGAGCGGGGGCCGGATCTAGCACAGATACGCAGTATTTT CSGAGAGSSTDTQYF
. . TRBJ1-2 TRBV10-3 TGTGCCATCAGTCTTTATACTGACAGCTATGGCTACACCTTC CAISLYTDSYGYTF
. TRBD1 TRBJ2-7 TRBV12-5 TGTGCTAGTGGTTTGGTACTGGGGACAGGTAACCACGAGCAGTACTTC CASGLVLGTGNHEQYF
few . TRBJ1-1 TRBV6-5 TGTGCCAGCAGTTACTCTACAGCCGGCGGTGAAGCTTTCTTT CASSYSTAGGEAFF
. TRBD2 TRBJ2-3 TRBV6-1 TGTGCCAGCAGTACCCCGGGACTAGCGGGGGCACGAGATACGCAGTATTTT CASSTPGLAGARDTQYF
. . TRBJ2-1 TRBV29-1 TGCAGCGTTGGTGGCAGGGAGGTGTACAATGAGCAGTTCTTC CSVGGREVYNEQFF
. TRBD1 TRBJ2-7 TRBV29-1 TGCAGCGTTGAAGGTCAGGGGGCAAGGTCCTACGAGCAGTACTTC CSVEGQGARSYEQYF
few TRBD2 TRBJ2-3 TRBV12-3/TRBV12-4 TGTGCCAGCAGTTTGGTAGCGGGGTACACAGATACGCAGTATTTT CASSLVAGYTDTQYF